This T cell receptor beta chain was observed in a study of blood T cell repertoires in COVID-19. Study context: There were acute and convalescent COVID-19 samples, and they came from the United States, Italy and Spain. The analysed material was cDNA or gDNA that came from T cells, B-cell-depleted T cells, or PBMCs.

Trimming at V came to 7 bases and at J to 4 bases, leaving 7 bases not matched to a gene. The CDR3 is 16 residues long. Germline CDR1 SEHNR, CDR2 FQNEAQ (reference sequence). Generated by immunoSEQ multiplex PCR, the TCRdb table keeps only in-frame clones and is missing some. The top ten hold 25% to 40% of the sample, which has some 46,000 clones, approximately 85% seen once. Enrolment of Seattle patients took place during active infection, and they were followed longitudinally. This chain joins TRBV7-9 and TRBJ2-3, with 14 positions matching TRBD2. The sample consisted of peripheral blood. This receptor was taken from a woman aged 80 or over with COVID-19, enrolled during active disease. DNA of the CDR3: TGTGCCAGCAAACCGACTAGCGGGGGGGCAGCAGATACGCAGTATTTT. Its protein is CASKPTSGGAADTQYF.